This T cell receptor (beta chain) comes out of a study of T cell responses to AZD1222 COVID-19 vaccine. Study-wide points: Vaccine-associated CD4 TCRs ranged over spike, dominating at 160-218 and 743-854. Females outnumbered males among donors, who were mostly white British; clonal diversity was possibly underestimated. None of the repertoires were sampled until the peak T cell response had passed. Among spike-specific TCRs, nearly half reportedly target unmutated variant regions.

The data were produced by immunoSEQ multiplex PCR, yet TCRdb's version contains in-frame clones alone and is incomplete. The sample holds approximately 180,000 clones, around nine tenths seen once. CDR3 length equals 14 residues. The V end was cut by 5 bases, the J end by 4 bases, with 14 bases between. Germline assignment: CDR1 SEHNR and CDR2 FQNEAQ (reference sequence). Turning to this clone: Its specificity is unknown.

The source is an adult who received the MenACWY meningococcal vaccine as a control. The sample in question was peripheral blood, obtained 28 days after the second dose of the MenACWY control vaccine. The rearrangement joins TRBV7-9 to TRBJ1-2, with D possibly TRBD1 on 5 matching bases. In nucleotides, the CDR3 is TGTGCCAGCAGCACAGATTGGCAGGGCTATGGCTACACCTTC. The encoded protein is CASSTDWQGYGYTF.